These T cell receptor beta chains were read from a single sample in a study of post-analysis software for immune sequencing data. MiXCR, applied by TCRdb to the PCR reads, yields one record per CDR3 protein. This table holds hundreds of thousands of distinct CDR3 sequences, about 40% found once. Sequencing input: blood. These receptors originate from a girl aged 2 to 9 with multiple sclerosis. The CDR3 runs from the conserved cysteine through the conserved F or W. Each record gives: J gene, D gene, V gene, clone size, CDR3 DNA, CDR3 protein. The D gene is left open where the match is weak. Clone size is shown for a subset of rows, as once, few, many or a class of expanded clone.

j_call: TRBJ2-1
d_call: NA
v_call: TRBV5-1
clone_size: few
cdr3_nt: TGCGCCAGCAGCTGGGGGGATTGGACTCCAACTCCCAATGAGCAGTTCTTC
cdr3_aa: CASSWGDWTPTPNEQFF

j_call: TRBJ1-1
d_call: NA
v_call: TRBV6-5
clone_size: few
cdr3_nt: TGTGCCAGCACCCGGGTCCCGGGGGGCACTGAAGCTTTCTTT
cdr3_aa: CASTRVPGGTEAFF

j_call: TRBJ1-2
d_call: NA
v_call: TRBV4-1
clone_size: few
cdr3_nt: TGCGCCAGCAGCCAAGATAGGGGCAGGATCCTCTATGGCTACACCTTC
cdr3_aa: CASSQDRGRILYGYTF

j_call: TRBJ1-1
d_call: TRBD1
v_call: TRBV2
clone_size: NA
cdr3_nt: TGTGCCAGTTTTGGGACAGGGAACACTGAAGCTTTCTTT
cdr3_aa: CASFGTGNTEAFF

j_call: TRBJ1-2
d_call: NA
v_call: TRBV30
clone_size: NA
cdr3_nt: TGTGCCTGGACCCTGGAGGCGCAGGGCTACACCTTC
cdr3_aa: CAWTLEAQGYTF

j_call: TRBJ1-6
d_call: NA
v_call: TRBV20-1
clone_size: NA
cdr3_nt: TGCAGTGCTAGAGATCATTGGGCCAATAATTCACCCCTCCACTTT
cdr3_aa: CSARDHWANNSPLHF

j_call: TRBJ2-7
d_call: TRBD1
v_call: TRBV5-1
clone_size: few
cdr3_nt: TGCGCCAGCAGCTTTGGACAGGGTCGGAACGAGCAGTACTTC
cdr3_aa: CASSFGQGRNEQYF

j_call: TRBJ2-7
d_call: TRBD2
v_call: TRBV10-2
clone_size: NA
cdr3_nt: TGCGCCAGCATGCTCAAGGGGACTAGCGACTACGAGCAGTACTTC
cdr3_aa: CASMLKGTSDYEQYF

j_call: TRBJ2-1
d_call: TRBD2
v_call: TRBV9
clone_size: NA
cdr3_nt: TGTGCCAGCAGTCGGGGACTAGCGGGAGGGGGGCGGAATGAGCAGTTCTTC
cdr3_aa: CASSRGLAGGGRNEQFF

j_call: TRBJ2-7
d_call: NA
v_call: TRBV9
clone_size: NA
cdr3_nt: TGTGCCAGCAGCGAGCGTAATGACGGGCAGTACTTC
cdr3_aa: CASSERNDGQYF

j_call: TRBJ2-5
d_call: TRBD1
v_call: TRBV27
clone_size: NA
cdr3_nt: TGTGCCAGCAGTTCCCAACCTGACAGGGCGGCGACCCAGTACTTC
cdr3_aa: CASSSQPDRAATQYF

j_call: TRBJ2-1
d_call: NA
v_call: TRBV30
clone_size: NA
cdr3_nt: TGTGCCTGGAGTGTGGCTACAGGGATCTTGGTCTTCAATGAGCAGTTCTTC
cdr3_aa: CAWSVATGILVFNEQFF

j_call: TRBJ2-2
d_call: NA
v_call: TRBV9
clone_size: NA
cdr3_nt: TGTGCCAGCAGCCCCAGGGTAGGCCGCGGGGAGCTGTTTTTT
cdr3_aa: CASSPRVGRGELFF

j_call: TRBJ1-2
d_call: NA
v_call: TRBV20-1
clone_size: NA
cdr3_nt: TGCAGTGCTTCGACAGATAACTATGGCTACACCTTC
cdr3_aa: CSASTDNYGYTF

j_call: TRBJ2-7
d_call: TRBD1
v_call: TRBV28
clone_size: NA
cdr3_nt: TGTGCCAGCAGTTTATGGGTGGGACAGGGACGATACGAGCAGTACTTC
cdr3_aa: CASSLWVGQGRYEQYF

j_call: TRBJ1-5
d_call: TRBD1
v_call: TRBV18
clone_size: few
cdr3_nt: TGTGCCAGCTCACCGGACAGGGGGGGACAGCCCCAGCATTTT
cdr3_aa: CASSPDRGGQPQHF

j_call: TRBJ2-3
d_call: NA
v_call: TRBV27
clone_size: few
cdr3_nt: TGTGCCAGCAGTTTAGCGCCCCTTAGCACAGATACGCAGTATTTT
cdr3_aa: CASSLAPLSTDTQYF

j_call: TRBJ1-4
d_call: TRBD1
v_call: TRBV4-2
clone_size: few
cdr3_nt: TGTGCCAGCAGCCAAGATCCGATGGACAGGGGCAATGAAAAACTGTTTTTT
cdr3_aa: CASSQDPMDRGNEKLFF

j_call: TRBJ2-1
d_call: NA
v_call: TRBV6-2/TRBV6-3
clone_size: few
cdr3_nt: TGTGCCAGCAGTTCGGAGGTATTGGGGTACAATGAGCAGTTCTTC
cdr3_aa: CASSSEVLGYNEQFF

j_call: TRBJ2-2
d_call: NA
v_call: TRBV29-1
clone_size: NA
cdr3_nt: TGCACCGGGGTGGGGGACACCGGGGAGCTGTTTTTT
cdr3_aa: CTGVGDTGELFF

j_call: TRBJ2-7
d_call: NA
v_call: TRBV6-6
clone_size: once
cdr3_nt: TGTGCCAGCAGTAACCTAGGACAGACCTACGAGCAGTACTTC
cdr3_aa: CASSNLGQTYEQYF

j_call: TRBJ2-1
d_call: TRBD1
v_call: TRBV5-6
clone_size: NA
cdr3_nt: TGTGCCAGCAGCCAACTGGGACAGGTGACCTACAATGAGCAGTTCTTC
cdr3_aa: CASSQLGQVTYNEQFF

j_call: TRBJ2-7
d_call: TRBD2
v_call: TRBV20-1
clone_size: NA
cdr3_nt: TGCAGTGCCCTTCCCGGGACTAGCGGTCTCTACGAGCAGTACTTC
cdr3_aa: CSALPGTSGLYEQYF

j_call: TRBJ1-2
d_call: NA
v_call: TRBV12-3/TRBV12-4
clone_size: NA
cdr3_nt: TGTGCCAGCAGTTTGCCAGAAAGCTATGGCTACGCCTTC
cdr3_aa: CASSLPESYGYAF

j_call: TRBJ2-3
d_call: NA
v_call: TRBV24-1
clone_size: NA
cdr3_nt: TGTGCCACCAGTGATTTCAGGAGAACTAGCACAGATACGCAGTATTTT
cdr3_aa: CATSDFRRTSTDTQYF

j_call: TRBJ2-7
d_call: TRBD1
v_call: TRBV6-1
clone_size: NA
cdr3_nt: TGTGCCAGCAGTGCCTTCCGGGACAGCTACGAGCAGTACTTC
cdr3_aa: CASSAFRDSYEQYF

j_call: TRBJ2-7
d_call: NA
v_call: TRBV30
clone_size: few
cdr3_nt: TGTGCCTGGAGTTTGGCCTACGAGCAGTACTTC
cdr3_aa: CAWSLAYEQYF

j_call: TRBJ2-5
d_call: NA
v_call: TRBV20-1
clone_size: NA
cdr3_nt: TGCAGTGCTACCCGGACTGGCGCTCAAGAGACCCAGTACTTC
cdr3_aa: CSATRTGAQETQYF

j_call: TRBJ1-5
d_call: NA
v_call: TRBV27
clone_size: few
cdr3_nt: TGTGCCAGCAGTCCGTGGCAGGGTAGCAATCAGCCCCAGCATTTT
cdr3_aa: CASSPWQGSNQPQHF

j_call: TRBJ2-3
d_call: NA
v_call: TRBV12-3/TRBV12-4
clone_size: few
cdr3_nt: TGTGCCAGCAGGCCACAGGGCGCCACAGATACGCAGTATTTT
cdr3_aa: CASRPQGATDTQYF

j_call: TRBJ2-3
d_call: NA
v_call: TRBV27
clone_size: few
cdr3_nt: TGTGCCAGCAGTCCTTACATGGACAGCGATGAGAGGTATACGCAGTATTTT
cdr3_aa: CASSPYMDSDERYTQYF

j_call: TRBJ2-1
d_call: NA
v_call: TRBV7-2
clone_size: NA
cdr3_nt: TGTGCCAGCAGCTTTCGACAGGGGGCTTGGCGGGAGGGCCGCAATGAGCAGTTCTTC
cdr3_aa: CASSFRQGAWREGRNEQFF

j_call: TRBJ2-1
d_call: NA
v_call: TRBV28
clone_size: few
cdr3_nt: TGTGCCAGCAGCACCCTAGACTACAATGAGCAGTTCTTC
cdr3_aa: CASSTLDYNEQFF

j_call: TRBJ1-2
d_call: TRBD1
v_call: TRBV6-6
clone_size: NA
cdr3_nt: TGTGCCAGCAGTTACGACAGGGTTCGTTTCGATGGCTACACCTTC
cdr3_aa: CASSYDRVRFDGYTF

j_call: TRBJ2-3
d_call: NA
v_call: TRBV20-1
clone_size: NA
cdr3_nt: TGCAGTGCTCCAAGCGGGCGCGGGGTCGATACGCAGTATTTT
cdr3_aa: CSAPSGRGVDTQYF

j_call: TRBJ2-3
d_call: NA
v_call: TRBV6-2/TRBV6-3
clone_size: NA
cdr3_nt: TGTGCCAGCAGTTACTCGAGATCCGACCTTGGAGATACGCAGTATTTT
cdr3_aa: CASSYSRSDLGDTQYF

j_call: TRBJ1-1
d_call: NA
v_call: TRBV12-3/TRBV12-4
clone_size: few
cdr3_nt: TGTGCCAGCAGCGTGGGCCGTCTTGCTTTCTTT
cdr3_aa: CASSVGRLAFF

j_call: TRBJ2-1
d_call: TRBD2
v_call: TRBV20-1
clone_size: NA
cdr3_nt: TGCAGTGCTAAAGGTTTCGGGCTCGGCGGGACTACACAATACAATGAGCAGTTCTTC
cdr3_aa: CSAKGFGLGGTTQYNEQFF

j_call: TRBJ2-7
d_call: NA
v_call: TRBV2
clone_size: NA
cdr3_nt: TGTGCCAGCACCCCCCGGGCAGAGCAGTACTTC
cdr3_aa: CASTPRAEQYF

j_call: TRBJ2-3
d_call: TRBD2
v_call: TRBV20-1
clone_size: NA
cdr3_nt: TGCAGTGCTACGGGACTAGCGGATGTCACAGATACGCAGTATTTT
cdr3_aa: CSATGLADVTDTQYF

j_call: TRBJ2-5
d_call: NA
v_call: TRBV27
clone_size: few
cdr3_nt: TGTGCCAGCAGTTTTACAGGAAGCCAAGAGACCCAGTACTTC
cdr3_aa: CASSFTGSQETQYF

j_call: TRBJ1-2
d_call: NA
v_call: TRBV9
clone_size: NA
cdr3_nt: TGTGCCAGCAGCGCCTCAGAGGATCCCCCCTATGGCTACACCTTC
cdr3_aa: CASSASEDPPYGYTF

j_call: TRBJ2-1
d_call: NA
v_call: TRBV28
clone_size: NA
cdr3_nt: TGTGCCAGCAGTTTCCAGGGCGAGAGAAATGAGCAGTTCTTC
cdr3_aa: CASSFQGERNEQFF

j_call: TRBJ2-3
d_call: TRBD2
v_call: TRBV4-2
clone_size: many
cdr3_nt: TGTGCCAGCAGCCTCCGAGCGGGGGGGCCAACAGATACGCAGTATTTT
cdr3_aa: CASSLRAGGPTDTQYF

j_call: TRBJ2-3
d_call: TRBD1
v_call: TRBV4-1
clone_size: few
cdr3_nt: TGCGCCAGCAGCCGTCTCATGACAGGGCAAACGCAGTATTTT
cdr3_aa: CASSRLMTGQTQYF

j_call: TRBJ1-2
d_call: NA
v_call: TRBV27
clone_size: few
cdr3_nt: TGTGCCAGCAGTACCTCCCGACAGAATTTAGGGGGCTACACCTTC
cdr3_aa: CASSTSRQNLGGYTF

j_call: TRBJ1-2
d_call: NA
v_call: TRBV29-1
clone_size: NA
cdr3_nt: TGCAGCGCCGGGACGGTTTCTGGCCACACCTTC
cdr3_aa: CSAGTVSGHTF

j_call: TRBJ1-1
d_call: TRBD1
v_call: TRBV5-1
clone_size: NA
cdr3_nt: TGCGCCAGCAGAAAAACCGGGACAGGGAAAACTGAAGCTTTCTTT
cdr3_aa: CASRKTGTGKTEAFF

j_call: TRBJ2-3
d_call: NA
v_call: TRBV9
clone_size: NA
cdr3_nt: TGTGCCAGCAGCGTATCGGGGGACACGCAGTATTTT
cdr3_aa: CASSVSGDTQYF

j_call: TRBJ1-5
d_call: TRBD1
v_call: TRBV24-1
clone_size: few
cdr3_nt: TGTGCCACCAGTCCAACCGGGACAGGGGGCGCGGGTCAGCCCCAGCATTTT
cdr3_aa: CATSPTGTGGAGQPQHF

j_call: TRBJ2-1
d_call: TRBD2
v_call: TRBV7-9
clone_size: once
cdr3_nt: TGTGCCAGCAGGCTAACTAGCGGGATCTACAATGAGCAGTTCTTC
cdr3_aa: CASRLTSGIYNEQFF

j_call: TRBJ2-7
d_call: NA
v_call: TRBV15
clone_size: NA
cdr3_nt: TGTGCCTCCAGTAGCAGAGCGGTGGCAGGGTACCACGAGCAGTACTTC
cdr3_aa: CASSSRAVAGYHEQYF

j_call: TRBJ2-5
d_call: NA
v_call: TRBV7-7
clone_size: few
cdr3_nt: TGTGCCAGCAGTCTAGGGATCGAAGAGACCCAGTACTTC
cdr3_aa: CASSLGIEETQYF

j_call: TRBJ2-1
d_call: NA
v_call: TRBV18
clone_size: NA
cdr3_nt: TGTGCCAGCTCACAGGCGGACGGGAATAATGAGCAGTTCTTC
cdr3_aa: CASSQADGNNEQFF

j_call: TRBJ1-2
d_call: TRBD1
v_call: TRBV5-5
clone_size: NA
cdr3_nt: TGTGCCAGCAGCTTCTATCCACAGGGGGCAGCTGGCTACACCTTC
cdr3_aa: CASSFYPQGAAGYTF